This T cell receptor beta chain appears in the sequencing data of a study of T cell responses to AZD1222 COVID-19 vaccine (TCRdb year 2021). Study-level background: TCR sequencing covered 230 or so trial participants: about 210 given two doses of AZD1222 and 26 given two doses of MenACWY control vaccine. Trial participants were enrolled by age into subgroups of 18-55, 56-69 and 70-plus years, and about 150, 27 and 61 TCR-sequenced participants, respectively, were included in these subgroups. Study-level results and caveats: Nearly half of unique spike-specific TCRs reportedly recognized epitopes outside regions mutated in the B.1.351 and B.1.1.7 variants. Because no day 14 peak-response samples were available, the repertoires could be characterized only after the peak T cell response. The whole spike protein was spanned by vaccine-associated CD4 TCRs, and dominant responses were seen in regions 160-218 and 743-854. In the small 56-69-year group, the increase in depth fell short of significance, most likely because of low power. Conclusions about previously exposed vaccinees are limited because only six or seven AZD1222 recipients were SARS-CoV-2 seropositive at baseline. After two AZD1222 doses, both the breadth and the depth of spike-specific TCRs were significantly higher than at day 0 and than in MenACWY recipients. Participants were mostly white British, with more females than males. The authors suggested clonal diversity may have been underestimated.

The sample's time point label, in plain terms: about 28 days (+/-7) after the second vaccine dose. The treatment or condition label corresponds to: meningococcal conjugate vaccine given as trial control. Samples from vaccinated people were obtained from the UK trials COV001 and COV002, which included a single-blind randomized controlled phase 2/3 trial of AZD1222 (ChAdOx1 nCoV-19) in healthy adults. For TCRbeta chain sequencing, PBMC samples were collected from trial participants at day 0 and at day 28 after the second dose. CDR1 SGHDT and CDR2 YYEEEE were looked up in the germline V gene. From the cysteine through the phenylalanine, the CDR3 covers 13 amino acids. Kept here is only the CDR3 DNA, which spans 39 bases and is read in frame from base 1. The trim is 3 bases for V and 2 bases for J, with a gap of 9 bases between the germline ends. As to this clone: The antigen it recognizes is unknown. No base qualities exist here, and no much larger clone lies one base off it.

The CDR3 regions of human TCRbeta chains were subjected to immunosequencing. In the authors' own workflow: Repertoire TCRs were matched against a reference library of SARS-CoV-2-specific TCRs generated with the MIRA antigen-specificity platform. Breadth meant the fraction of unique TCRs that were SARS-CoV-2-associated, whereas depth meant the fraction of total T cells that were SARS-CoV-2-associated. Using the MIRA data, each spike-specific TCR was assigned both to the spike region to which the TCR was reactive and to a CD4 or CD8 class. Log10-transformed breadth and depth values were compared by one-way ANOVA with Sidak's multiple comparisons tests. Held by TCRdb, this immuneACCESS table contains in-frame sequences only and omits some clones. Under half of the omission traces to an unresolved V gene where checked; the cause of the rest is unknown. That table gives V, J and clone size, and the DNA gave D and trimming. The table for this sample lists about 120,000 clones; 90% of them were counted only once. The ten largest clonotypes hold 4% to 4.5% of the sample.

The sequencing used peripheral blood, collected 28 days after the second dose of the MenACWY control vaccine. Recombination linked TRBV5-6 to TRBJ2-7; no D gene call is confident. The receptor was derived from an adult who received the MenACWY meningococcal vaccine as a control. The DNA sequence follows: TGTGCCAGCAGCTACGGGCAGACCTACGAGCAGTACTTC. This translates into CASSYGQTYEQYF.